The 10 T cell receptor beta chains presented below share a single source sample, sequenced in a study of T-cell memory formation after mild COVID-19. MiXCR, run by TCRdb on the 5' RACE reads, gives a single entry per CDR3 protein. The repertoire consists of 250,000 to 300,000 distinct CDR3 sequences, with roughly 8% occurring once and the leading ten covering around a fifth. Specimen: PBMCs or a T cell subset sorted from them (not recorded which). These TCRs come from a man between 18 and 29 years old who had mild COVID-19 (a few samples of this study predate the infection). Cell type and time point are not known.

This clonotype was seen more than once but under ten times. The V and J genes are TRBV6-4 and TRBJ1-5, with a possible D match to TRBD1 (6 bases). The germline V gene encodes CDR1 MRHNA and CDR2 SNTAGT. Trimming cost V 8 bases and J 5 bases, with 13 bases left between them. The CDR3 runs to 13 residues. CDR3 bases: TGTGCCAGCGGAGAACAGGGTGATCAGCCCCAGCATTTT. Protein product: CASGEQGDQPQHF.

V is TRBV18 and J is TRBJ1-1; D is unclear. There are 14 residues in the CDR3. Germline V gives CDR1 KGHSH, CDR2 LQKENI. The ends were cut back, 1 base at V and 4 bases at J, with 10 bases in the middle. Written as DNA, the CDR3 is TGTGCCAGCTCACCACAGCAGGAGGCCACTGAAGCTTTCTTT. This codes for CASSPQQEATEAFF. The full variable domain, rest sourced from reference TRBV18 and TRBJ1-1, is NAGVMQNPRHLVRRRGQEARLRCSPMKGHSHVYWYRQLPEEGLKFMVYLQKENIIDESGMPKERFSAEFPKEGPSILRIQQVVRGDSAAYFCASSPQQEATEAFFGQGTRLTVV.

The chain joins TRBV28 to TRBJ1-4; 7 nucleotides match TRBD1. This CDR3 is built from 13 residues. After removal of 5 bases from V and 8 bases from J, the junction contained 5 bases not matched to a gene. The germline CDR1 and CDR2 sequences are MDHEN and SYDVKM. The CDR3 bases are TGTGCCAGCAGTACAGGGGTTGGCGAAAAACTGTTTTTT. It translates to CASSTGVGEKLFF.

Only a few counts were recorded for this clonotype. The chain joins TRBV18 to TRBJ2-1, with D unclear. Germline V gene data show CDR1 as KGHSH and CDR2 as LQKENI. This CDR3 spans 15 amino acids. With 2 bases removed from V and 4 bases from J, the gap between germline ends came to 12 bases. The CDR3 loop is CASSPVPTYYNEQFF. CDR3 coding DNA: TGTGCCAGCTCACCAGTCCCGACCTATTACAATGAGCAGTTCTTC.

The genes are TRBV7-2 and TRBJ2-1, with D possibly called TRBD1 or TRBD2 (5 bases each). CDR3 length: 13 residues. Germline V gene sequence: CDR1 SGHTA, CDR2 FQGNSA. Trimming took 4 bases from V and 7 from J, leaving 11 bases between them. The CDR3: CASSSPGPNEQFF. CDR3 bases: TGTGCCAGCAGCTCCCCGGGACCGAATGAGCAGTTCTTC.

This clonotype was counted only a few times. The CDR3 sequence is CASSLEGPQETQYF. CDR3 in DNA: TGCGCCAGCAGCTTGGAGGGACCCCAAGAGACCCAGTACTTC. The chain combines TRBV5-1 with TRBJ2-5; the D call may be TRBD1 or TRBD2 (5 bases each). The CDR3 extends over 14 amino acids. Germline CDR1 reads SGHRS; CDR2 reads YFSETQ. Trimming removed 0 bases at V and 1 base at J, with 7 bases between.

The rearrangement uses TRBV6-2 or TRBV6-3 and TRBJ2-5; D gene ambiguous. V was trimmed by 2 bases and J by 10 bases, leaving 17 bases between them. The germline CDR1 and CDR2 sequences are MNHEY and SVGEGT. CDR3 length: 14 residues. CDR3 sequence: CASSYSNLGDIQYF. The CDR3 DNA reads TGTGCCAGCAGTTACAGTAACCTTGGGGATATCCAGTACTTC.

The chain recombines TRBV7-2 with TRBJ2-5; the D gene is possibly TRBD1 (7 bases). Germline V gives CDR1 SGHTA, CDR2 FQGNSA. The CDR3 is made up of 16 amino acids. With 5 bases removed from V and 4 bases from J, the gap between germline ends came to 20 bases. CDR3 amino acids: CASSQGGVGVAETQYF. For the CDR3, the DNA is TGTGCCAGCAGCCAGGGGGGAGTAGGGGTGGCAGAGACCCAGTACTTC.

The CDR3 loop reads CASSFGFGYTF. In nucleotides, the CDR3 is TGCGCCAGCAGCTTTGGCTTTGGCTACACCTTC. The V and J genes are TRBV5-1 and TRBJ1-2; D is ambiguous. V shed 2 bases and J shed 7 bases, with 6 bases lying between them. The CDR3 spans 11 residues. Germline CDR1 and CDR2: SGHRS and YFSETQ.

This clonotype was picked up a small number of times. The V gene is TRBV6-6, the J gene TRBJ1-4; 7 bases agree with TRBD1. V was pared by 4 bases and J by 7 bases, with 9 bases of the junction left unmatched. Germline loops: CDR1 MNHNY, CDR2 SVGAGI (reference sequence). The length of the CDR3 is 15 residues. CDR3 nucleotides: TGTGCCAGCAGTTTGCCACAGGGGAGGAGTGAAAAACTGTTTTTT. Encoded protein: CASSLPQGRSEKLFF.